These 28 T cell receptor beta chains were sequenced from one sample in a study of T cells in Graves' hyperthyroidism and ophthalmopathy. The TCR beta CDR3 regions underwent amplification using RNA transcripts as the source. Initially, a first-round RT-PCR of the TCR CDR3 employed the HTBI primer set. Via MiXCR, TCRdb re-called the multiplex PCR reads, giving one row per CDR3 protein. The repertoire has nearly 600,000 distinct CDR3 sequences, 11% to 15% of them found once; the top ten carry less than 6%. Material for sequencing was blood. All receptors come from a woman younger than 45 with Graves' hyperthyroidism that later progressed to Graves' ophthalmopathy.

This clonotype has a count of ten or more. This chain links TRBV3-1 with TRBJ1-5, with 9 positions matching TRBD1. Trimming cost V 0 bases and J 9 bases; bases outside gene matches: 6. This CDR3 contains 15 residues. Germline CDR1 and CDR2: LGHDT and YNNKEL (reference sequence). The CDR3 nucleotides read TGTGCCAGCAGCCAAGATGCCGGGACAGGGCTGCCCCAGCATTTT. It codes for CASSQDAGTGLPQHF.

The J gene is TRBJ2-1, the V gene TRBV5-5; D is ambiguous. V lost 2 bases to trimming and J lost 1 base, with 7 bases between them. Germline V gene lookup returns CDR1 SGHKS and CDR2 YYEKEE (reference sequence). The CDR3 has 14 amino acids. The CDR3 loop is CASSFQLSYNEQFF. The CDR3 DNA is TGTGCCAGCAGCTTCCAGTTGTCCTACAATGAGCAGTTCTTC.

Ten or more counts support this clonotype. The rearrangement links TRBV2 to TRBJ2-5; D possibly matches TRBD1 or TRBD2 (5 bases each). The germline V and J ends were trimmed by 8 bases and 0 bases, with 13 bases remaining between them. There are 14 residues in the CDR3. Germline CDR1 is SNHLY and CDR2 is FYNNEI. CDR3 nucleotides: TGTGCCAGCTTCCGGGACGGCTACCAAGAGACCCAGTACTTC. Protein product: CASFRDGYQETQYF.

This clonotype was seen at least ten times. This CDR3 reads CASASQGAQTEAFF. The DNA for the CDR3 is TGTGCTAGTGCTTCACAGGGGGCGCAGACTGAAGCTTTCTTT. The chain employs TRBV12-5 and TRBJ1-1; 9 bases are shared with TRBD1. J lost 5 bases, V lost 7 bases, and 8 bases had no gene match. The germline gives CDR1 LGHNT, CDR2 FRNRAP. There are 14 residues in the CDR3.

There are many counts of this clonotype. J is TRBJ2-4 and V is TRBV11-2; 10 positions match TRBD1. The CDR3 loop spans 15 amino acids. The germline V gene has CDR1 SGHAT and CDR2 FQNNGV. With 5 bases clipped from V and 6 bases from J, the junction kept 7 bases outside the gene matches. DNA of the CDR3: TGTGCCAGCAGCCCCGGGACAGGGGAAGGAAACATTCAGTACTTC. Translated: CASSPGTGEGNIQYF.

This chain joins TRBV7-2 and TRBJ2-3; the match to TRBD2 covers 7 bases. V shed 5 bases, J shed 6 bases, and the junction held 14 bases outside the gene matches. This CDR3 comprises 16 residues. Germline CDR1 reads SGHTA; CDR2 reads FQGNSA. The CDR3 is CASSHLGGEGRDTQYF. CDR3 DNA: TGTGCCAGCAGCCATTTGGGGGGGGAGGGAAGGGATACGCAGTATTTT. Drawing the rest from reference TRBV7-2 and TRBJ2-3, the complete variable domain is GAGVSQSPSNKVTEKGKDVELRCDPISGHTALYWYRQSLGQGLEFLIYFQGNSAPDKSGLPSDRFSAERTGGSVSTLTIQRTQQEDSAVYLCASSHLGGEGRDTQYFGPGTRLTVL.

This clonotype was counted many times. Germline is not matched at one junction end, which may reflect a read error. The chain recombines TRBV19 with TRBJ2-3; D is ambiguous. The CDR3 extends over 11 amino acids. Germline V CDR1 and CDR2: LNHDA, SQIVND (reference sequence). Here the CDR3 DNA reads TGTGCCAGCAGTATTGCGGATACGCAGTATTTT. Its translation: CASSIADTQYF.

Regarding this clonotype: A clone one base away is much larger, so this may be a read error. V usage is TRBV18 and J usage is TRBJ1-4, with D possibly being TRBD1 (6 bases). Germline loops: CDR1 KGHSH, CDR2 LQKENI. The CDR3 covers 15 residues. Trimming removed 0 bases at V and 5 bases at J, with 10 bases between. The CDR3 reads CASSPPGTWNEKLFF. The CDR3 region has the DNA TGTGCCAGCTCACCACCTGGGACATGGAATGAAAAACTGTTTTTT.

This clonotype was seen at least ten times. The chain combines TRBV28 with TRBJ2-7; TRBD1 aligns across 10 bases. The CDR3 is made up of 14 amino acids. With 4 bases clipped from V and 5 bases from J, the junction kept 5 bases outside the gene matches. Germline values: CDR1 MDHEN, CDR2 SYDVKM. Written as DNA, the CDR3 is TGTGCCAGCAGTTCTGGACAGGGGGTTGACGAGCAGTACTTC. Translating gives CASSSGQGVDEQYF.

The V and J genes are TRBV18 and TRBJ1-1; 8 nucleotides agree with TRBD1. V lost 8 bases and J lost 0; bases outside the gene matches: 11. Looked up from germline, CDR1 is KGHSH and CDR2 is LQKENI. This CDR3 has 16 amino acids. The CDR3 sequence is CASPTDQGAMNTEAFF. The CDR3 nucleotides read TGTGCCAGCCCCACCGATCAGGGGGCCATGAACACTGAAGCTTTCTTT.

This clonotype was seen ten or more times. This chain joins TRBV20-1 and TRBJ2-7; D is tentatively TRBD1 or TRBD2 (5 bases each). This CDR3 is 12 amino acids long. Per the germline V gene, CDR1 is DFQATT and CDR2 is SNEGSKA (reference sequence). The CDR3 is CSTGRNSYEQYF. The CDR3 DNA is TGCAGCACGGGGCGGAACTCCTACGAGCAGTACTTC.

This clonotype has at least ten counts. CDR3 in DNA: TGTGCCAGCAGCTTAACAGGACCCGGAAACAATGAGCAGTTCTTC. This gives the protein CASSLTGPGNNEQFF. V and J are TRBV7-2 and TRBJ2-1; tentative D call: TRBD1 (5 bases). Germline assignment: CDR1 SGHTA and CDR2 FQGNSA. V lost 2 bases to trimming and J lost 5 bases, with 13 bases between them. The CDR3 contains 15 residues.

This clonotype was counted a few times. The junction differs from germline at one of its ends, possibly a read error. This chain connects TRBV12-3 or TRBV12-4 to TRBJ1-1, with D hard to call. There are 14 residues in the CDR3. CDR3 nucleotide sequence: TGTGCCAGCAGTTCCGAGGGATTGAACACTGAGGCTTTCTTT. Protein: CASSSEGLNTEAFF.

This rearrangement joins TRBV28 to TRBJ2-4, with 7 bases aligning to TRBD1. J was trimmed by 1 base and V by 4 bases; bases with no gene match: 13. The CDR3 loop spans 18 amino acids. Germline-derived CDR1 and CDR2 are MDHEN and SYDVKM. The CDR3 DNA is TGTGCCAGCAGTTCAACAGGAGTGAGACAGGGTGCCAAAAACATTCAGTACTTC. Amino acid sequence: CASSSTGVRQGAKNIQYF.

This clonotype was counted ten times or more. The chain joins TRBV29-1 to TRBJ2-7, with D perhaps assigned TRBD1 or TRBD2 (7 bases each). Trimming removed 5 bases at V and 4 bases at J, with 18 bases between. The V gene's germline CDR1 is SQVTM and CDR2 ANQGSEA. The CDR3 is made up of 14 amino acids. The CDR3 reads CSVYRDSGEYEQYF. Written as DNA, the CDR3 is TGCAGCGTTTACCGGGACAGCGGGGAGTACGAGCAGTACTTC.

There are a few counts of this clonotype. This sequence joins TRBV4-1 and TRBJ2-5; D is uncertain. CDR1 is MGHRA and CDR2 is YSYEKL in the germline V gene. V was trimmed by 1 base and J by 5 bases, leaving 14 bases between them. This CDR3 is 15 amino acids long. CDR3 sequence reads: CASSQGLQTSETQYF. The DNA for the CDR3 is TGCGCCAGCAGCCAAGGATTACAGACAAGCGAGACCCAGTACTTC.

This clonotype was seen a few times. The rearrangement uses TRBV5-4 and TRBJ2-7; 14 nucleotides align to TRBD2. The germline V gene has CDR1 SGHNT and CDR2 YYREEE (reference sequence). The CDR3 totals 18 residues. V gave up 4 bases and J gave up 0 bases; unmatched junction bases: 9. CDR3 loop: CASSNGLAGGPSSYEQYF. For the CDR3, the DNA is TGTGCCAGCAGCAACGGACTAGCGGGAGGCCCTAGCTCCTACGAGCAGTACTTC.

This clonotype came up many times. This chain uses TRBV12-3 or TRBV12-4 with TRBJ2-5, with 7 bases fitting TRBD1. V shed 5 bases, J shed 1 base, and the junction held 4 bases outside the gene matches. The CDR3 extends over 14 amino acids. Written as DNA, the CDR3 is TGTGCCAGCAGTGACAGGGTGATCCAAGAGACCCAGTACTTC. Translating gives CASSDRVIQETQYF.

This chain links TRBV7-8 with TRBJ2-1; no reliable D call. CDR1 SGHVS and CDR2 FQNEAQ come from the germline V gene. This CDR3 has 15 amino acids. The V end was cut by 0 bases, the J end by 8 bases, with 14 bases between. The DNA of the CDR3 is TGTGCCAGCAGCTTAGCCCTTTTAAAGAGCGATGAGCAGTTCTTC. Translating gives CASSLALLKSDEQFF.

This chain links TRBV3-1 with TRBJ2-4; 8 nucleotides align to TRBD1. With 3 bases clipped from V and 1 base from J, the junction kept 5 bases outside the gene matches. There are 16 residues in the CDR3. Germline V gene data show CDR1 as LGHDT and CDR2 as YNNKEL (reference sequence). The CDR3 is CASSQTGVGAKNIQYF. The CDR3 DNA is TGTGCCAGCAGCCAGACAGGGGTAGGGGCCAAAAACATTCAGTACTTC.

This chain connects TRBV19 to TRBJ1-1, with D possibly being TRBD1 (5 bases). Germline values: CDR1 LNHDA, CDR2 SQIVND (reference sequence). CDR3 size: 14 residues. Deletions cut 5 bases from V and 6 bases from J, with 16 bases between. The CDR3 DNA reads as TGTGCCAGTAGTTCCGCCGTCGGAGGGGCTGAAGCTTTCTTT. Its protein product is CASSSAVGGAEAFF. Based on the CDR3 plus reference TRBV19 and TRBJ1-1, the full variable domain is DGGITQSPKYLFRKEGQNVTLSCEQNLNHDAMYWYRQDPGQGLRLIYYSQIVNDFQKGDIAEGYSVSREKKESFPLTVTSAQKNPTAFYLCASSSAVGGAEAFFGQGTRLTVV.

The sample holds many counts of this clonotype. The chain is built from TRBV19 and TRBJ1-5, with 8 bases that match TRBD1. This CDR3 is 16 amino acids long. Germline CDR1 LNHDA, CDR2 SQIVND (reference sequence). Germline trimming cut 5 bases from V and 0 bases from J; bases unmatched to any gene: 6. The CDR3 bases are TGTGCCAGTAGTGGAACAGGGGGGGGTAGCAATCAGCCCCAGCATTTT. Translation: CASSGTGGGSNQPQHF.

This clonotype was recorded at least ten times. The chain is built from TRBV15 and TRBJ2-7; 9 bases are a match to TRBD2. The CDR3 runs 15 residues. After removal of 1 base from V and 0 bases from J, the junction contained 1 base not matched to a gene. Germline V CDR1 and CDR2: LNHNV, YYDKDF (reference sequence). CDR3 DNA: TGTGCCACCAGCAGAGTACTAGCGGGCTCCTACGAGCAGTACTTC. Amino acid sequence: CATSRVLAGSYEQYF.

The table lists this clonotype with many counts. The chain links TRBV10-3 to TRBJ1-4; 8 positions agree with TRBD1. Germline loops: CDR1 ENHRY, CDR2 SYGVKD. The CDR3 has 15 residues. The V gene end was trimmed by 5 bases and the J gene end by 6 bases; junction bases not matched to a gene: 8. CDR3 residues: CAISWGPGQDEKLFF. In DNA, the CDR3 is TGTGCCATCAGTTGGGGCCCGGGACAGGATGAAAAACTGTTTTTT.

This clonotype was detected many times. J is TRBJ2-1 and V is TRBV11-3; 12 nucleotides align to TRBD2. Trimming at V came to 5 bases and at J to 8 bases, leaving 7 bases not matched to a gene. The CDR3 length is 15 residues. From germline, CDR1 is SGHNT and CDR2 YENEEA. The CDR3 DNA sequence: TGTGCCAGCAGCAAACGACTAGCGGGAGTGGATGAGCAGTTCTTC. It encodes CASSKRLAGVDEQFF.

On this clonotype itself: A junction boundary mismatches the germline segment, possibly from a read error. The genes are TRBV19 and TRBJ1-2; TRBD1 matches 8 bases. This CDR3 is 12 amino acids long. Germline CDR1 reads LNHDA; CDR2 reads SQIVND (reference sequence). The CDR3 DNA sequence: TGTGCCAGTGGTATGTCAGGGGGCGGCTACACCTTC. Translating gives CASGMSGGGYTF.

In this sample, this clonotype turned up many times. This chain uses TRBV11-1 with TRBJ1-2; possibly TRBD1 for D (5 bases). The CDR3 has 15 amino acids. The germline gives CDR1 SGHAT, CDR2 FQDESV (reference sequence). Trimming stripped 2 bases from V and 4 bases from J, with 14 bases between. The CDR3 DNA is TGTGCCAGCAGCTTATCAGGGACGTTCCCCTATGGCTACACCTTC. Translation: CASSLSGTFPYGYTF. The full variable domain, completed using reference TRBV11-1 and TRBJ1-2, is EAEVAQSPRYKITEKSQAVAFWCDPISGHATLYWYRQILGQGPELLVQFQDESVVDDSQLPKDRFSAERLKGVDSTLKIQPAELGDSAMYLCASSLSGTFPYGYTFGSGTRLTVV.

This clonotype was seen ten or more times. This CDR3 reads CASREGDSPLHF. As DNA, the CDR3 is TGCGCCAGCAGGGAGGGGGATTCACCCCTCCACTTT. This chain links TRBV5-1 with TRBJ1-6, with D tentatively TRBD1 (6 bases). The germline V and J ends were trimmed by 5 bases and 8 bases, with 8 bases remaining between them. The CDR3 totals 12 residues. From germline, CDR1 is SGHRS and CDR2 YFSETQ.